This entry is about one T cell receptor (beta chain). The V and J ends lost 7 bases and 6 bases respectively, with 9 bases between them. The CDR3 has 11 amino acids. Germline assignment: CDR1 MNHEY and CDR2 SVGAGI. The data were obtained in a study of blood T cell repertoires in COVID-19. Study-level background: Acute and convalescent COVID-19 samples came from the United States, Italy and Spain. Nucleic acid was either cDNA or gDNA, and it came from T cells, B-cell-depleted T cells, or PBMCs.

In the source study's methods: Estimated nucleated cell counts came from reference gene primer amplification. Assay: immunoSEQ multiplex PCR; the TCRdb copy retains only in-frame clones and omits some. V and J calls and clone size are as listed in that table; D and trimming were resolved from the DNA. The sample gives roughly 81,000 clones, around 82% of which show up once; 10% is in the top ten. The clonotype was recovered from a man in his 60s with acute or convalescent COVID-19. Input material: peripheral blood. The rearrangement links TRBV6-5 to TRBJ2-5, with D perhaps TRBD1 (5 bases). The CDR3 sequence: CASKWGKTQYF. The CDR3 bases are TGTGCCAGCAAGTGGGGCAAGACCCAGTACTTC.